This T cell receptor beta chain was observed in a study of cytomegalovirus exposure and HLA in healthy donors. Measured with immunoSEQ multiplex PCR; TCRdb has only the in-frame clones, and not every one. The sample includes about 160,000 clones, approximately 96% of them seen just once. From the approximately 120-subject validation cohort, which was separate from the roughly 690-subject first cohort, the donors were drawn. As to this clone: The antigen is unknown.

This CDR3 spans 15 amino acids. The V gene lost 4 bases and the J gene lost 5 bases, with 17 bases spanning the gap. The germline gives CDR1 SGHAT, CDR2 FQNNGV. Findings of the study overall: Per published reports, the classifier diagnosed cytomegalovirus status with high specificity and sensitivity. Rarity held for most TCR sequences, but there were some public TCRs that occurred in many donors.

The chain combines TRBV11-2 with TRBJ1-2; D might be TRBD1 (6 bases). This sequence was found in a woman aged 18-29 years in good health and CMV-seronegative. Material: PBMCs. DNA for the CDR3: TGTGCCAGCAGCTCCCTGGGGGGGCGTTTATATGGCTACACCTTC. It codes for CASSSLGGRLYGYTF.